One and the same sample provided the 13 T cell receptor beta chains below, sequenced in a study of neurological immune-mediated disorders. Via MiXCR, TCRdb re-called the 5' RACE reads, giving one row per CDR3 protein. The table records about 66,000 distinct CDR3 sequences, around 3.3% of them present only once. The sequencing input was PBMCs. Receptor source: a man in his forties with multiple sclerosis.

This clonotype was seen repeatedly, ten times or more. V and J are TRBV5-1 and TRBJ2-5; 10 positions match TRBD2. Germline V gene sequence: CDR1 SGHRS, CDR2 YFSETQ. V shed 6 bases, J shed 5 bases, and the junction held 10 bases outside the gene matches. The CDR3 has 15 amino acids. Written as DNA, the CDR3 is TGCGCCAGCAACCGAGGGCTAGCGGGAGCGGAGACCCAGTACTTC. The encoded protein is CASNRGLAGAETQYF.

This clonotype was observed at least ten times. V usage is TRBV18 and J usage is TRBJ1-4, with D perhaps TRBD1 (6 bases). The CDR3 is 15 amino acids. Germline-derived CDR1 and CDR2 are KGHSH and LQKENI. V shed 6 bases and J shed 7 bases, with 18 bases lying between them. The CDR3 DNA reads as TGTGCCAGCTCCCGTTCGGGGGGCACGGGTGAAAAACTGTTTTTT. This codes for CASSRSGGTGEKLFF.

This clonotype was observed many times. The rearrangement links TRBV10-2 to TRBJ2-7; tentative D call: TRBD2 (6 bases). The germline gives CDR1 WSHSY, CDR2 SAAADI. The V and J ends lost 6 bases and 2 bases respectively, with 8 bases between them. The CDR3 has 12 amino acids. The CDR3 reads CASREGPYEQYF. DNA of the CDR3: TGCGCCAGCAGGGAGGGACCCTACGAGCAGTACTTC.

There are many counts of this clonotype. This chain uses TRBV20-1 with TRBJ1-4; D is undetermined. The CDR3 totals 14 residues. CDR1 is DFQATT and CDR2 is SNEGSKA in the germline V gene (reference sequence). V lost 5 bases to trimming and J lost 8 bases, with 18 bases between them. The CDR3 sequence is CSASLGPPSEKLFF. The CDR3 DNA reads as TGCAGTGCTTCCCTCGGGCCTCCGAGCGAAAAACTGTTTTTT.

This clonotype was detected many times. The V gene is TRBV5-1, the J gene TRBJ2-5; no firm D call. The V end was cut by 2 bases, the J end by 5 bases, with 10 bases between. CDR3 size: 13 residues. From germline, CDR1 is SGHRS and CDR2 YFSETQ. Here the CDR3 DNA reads TGCGCCAGCAGCTTTGCCGGAAAGGAGACCCAGTACTTC. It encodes CASSFAGKETQYF.

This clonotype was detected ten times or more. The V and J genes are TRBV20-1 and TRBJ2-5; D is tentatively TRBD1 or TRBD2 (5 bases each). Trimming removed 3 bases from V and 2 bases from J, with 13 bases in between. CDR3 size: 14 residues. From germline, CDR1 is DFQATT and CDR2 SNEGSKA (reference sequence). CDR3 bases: TGCAGTGCTAGGCTTCCGGGACCGCAAGAGACCCAGTACTTC. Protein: CSARLPGPQETQYF.

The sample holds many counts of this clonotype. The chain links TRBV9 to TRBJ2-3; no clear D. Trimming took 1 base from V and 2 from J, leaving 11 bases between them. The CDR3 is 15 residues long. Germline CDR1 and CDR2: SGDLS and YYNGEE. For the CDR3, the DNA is TGTGCCAGCAGCGTAACGCCATCCGCCACAGATACGCAGTATTTT. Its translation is CASSVTPSATDTQYF.

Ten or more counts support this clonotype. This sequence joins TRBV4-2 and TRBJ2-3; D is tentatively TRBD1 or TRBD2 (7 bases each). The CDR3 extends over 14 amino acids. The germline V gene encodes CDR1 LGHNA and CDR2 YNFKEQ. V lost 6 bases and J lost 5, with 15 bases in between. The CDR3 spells CASRSTGEGDTQYF. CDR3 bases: TGTGCCAGCAGGTCCACAGGGGAGGGAGATACGCAGTATTTT.

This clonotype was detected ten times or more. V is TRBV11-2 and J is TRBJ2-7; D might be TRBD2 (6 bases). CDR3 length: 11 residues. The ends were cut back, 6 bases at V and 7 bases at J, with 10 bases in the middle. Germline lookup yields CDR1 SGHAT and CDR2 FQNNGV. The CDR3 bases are TGTGCCAGCAGAACCGGGGGAGAGCAGTACTTC. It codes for CASRTGGEQYF. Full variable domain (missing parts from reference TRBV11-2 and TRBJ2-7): EAGVAQSPRYKIIEKRQSVAFWCNPISGHATLYWYQQILGQGPKLLIQFQNNGVVDDSQLPKDRFSAERLKGVDSTLKIQPAKLEDSAVYLCASRTGGEQYFGPGTRLTVT.

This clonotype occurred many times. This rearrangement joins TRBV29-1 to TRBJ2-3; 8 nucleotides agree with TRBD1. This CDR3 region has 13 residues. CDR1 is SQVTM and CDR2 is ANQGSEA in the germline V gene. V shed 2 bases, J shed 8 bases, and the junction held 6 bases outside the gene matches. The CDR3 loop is CSVEWQGAGTQYF. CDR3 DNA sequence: TGCAGCGTTGAATGGCAGGGGGCGGGTACGCAGTATTTT.

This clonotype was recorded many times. The CDR3 sequence is CASSLTTGSLEPQHF. The CDR3 nucleotides are TGCGCCAGCAGCTTGACGACAGGGTCGTTAGAGCCCCAGCATTTT. V gene TRBV5-1 combines with J gene TRBJ1-5, with 7 bases aligning to TRBD1. V was pared by 1 base and J by 8 bases, with 9 bases of the junction left unmatched. The CDR3 covers 15 residues. Per the germline V gene, CDR1 is SGHRS and CDR2 is YFSETQ.

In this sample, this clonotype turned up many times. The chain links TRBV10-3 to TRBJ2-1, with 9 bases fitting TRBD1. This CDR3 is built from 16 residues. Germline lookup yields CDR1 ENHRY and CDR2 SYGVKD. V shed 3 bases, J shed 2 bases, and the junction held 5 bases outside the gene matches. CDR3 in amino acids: CAISDPRTGAYNEQFF. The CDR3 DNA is TGTGCCATCAGTGACCCCAGGACAGGGGCCTACAATGAGCAGTTCTTC.

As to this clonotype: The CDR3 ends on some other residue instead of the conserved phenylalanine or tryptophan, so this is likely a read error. CDR3 region: CASRIDKLGLADDEQFN. The CDR3 DNA follows: TGTGCCAGCAGGATAGATAAACTGGGACTAGCGGACGATGAGCAGTTCAAC. The V and J genes are TRBV12-3 or TRBV12-4 and TRBJ2-1; 11 bases map to TRBD2. The CDR3 is 17 residues long. V was pared by 6 bases and J by 8 bases, with 15 bases of the junction left unmatched.